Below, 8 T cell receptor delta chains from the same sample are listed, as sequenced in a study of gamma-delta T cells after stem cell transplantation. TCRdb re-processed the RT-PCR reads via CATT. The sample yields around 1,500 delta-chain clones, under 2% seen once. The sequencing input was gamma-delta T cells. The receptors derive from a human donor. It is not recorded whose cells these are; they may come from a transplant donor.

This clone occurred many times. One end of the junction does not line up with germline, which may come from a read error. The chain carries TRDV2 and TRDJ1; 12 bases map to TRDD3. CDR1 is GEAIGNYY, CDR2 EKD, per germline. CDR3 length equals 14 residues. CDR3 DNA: TGTGCCTGTGACGTACTGGGGGATACCGGTAAACTCATCTTT. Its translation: CACDVLGDTGKLIF.

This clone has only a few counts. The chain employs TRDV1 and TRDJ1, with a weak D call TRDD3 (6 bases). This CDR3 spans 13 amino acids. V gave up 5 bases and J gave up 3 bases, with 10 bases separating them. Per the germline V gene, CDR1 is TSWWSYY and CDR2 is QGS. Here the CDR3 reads CALGPWGPDKLIF. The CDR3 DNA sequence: TGTGCTCTTGGGCCCTGGGGTCCCGATAAACTCATCTTT.

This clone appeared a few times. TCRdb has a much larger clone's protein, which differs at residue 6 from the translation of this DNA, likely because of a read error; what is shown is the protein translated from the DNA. The CDR3: CALGMTQIWGTKYTDKLIF. CDR3 coding DNA: TGTGCTCTTGGGATGACTCAAATCTGGGGGACGAAGTACACCGATAAACTCATCTTT. V is TRDV1 and J is TRDJ1; 8 bases align to TRDD3. The CDR3 spans 19 residues. CDR1 and CDR2 from the germline V gene are TSWWSYY and QGS. The ends lost 5 bases at V and 0 bases at J; junction bases unmatched: 17.

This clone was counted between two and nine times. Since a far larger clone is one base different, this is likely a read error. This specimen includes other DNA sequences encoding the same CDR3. The CDR3: CAFGNFPLNTDKLIF. CDR3 sequence (DNA): TGTGCCTTTGGAAACTTCCCCCTCAACACCGATAAGCTCATCTTT. This chain uses TRDV3 with TRDJ1, with TRDD2 as a possible D gene (5 bases). The CDR3 has 15 amino acids. Germline V gives CDR1 TVYSNPD, CDR2 GDNSRS (reference sequence).

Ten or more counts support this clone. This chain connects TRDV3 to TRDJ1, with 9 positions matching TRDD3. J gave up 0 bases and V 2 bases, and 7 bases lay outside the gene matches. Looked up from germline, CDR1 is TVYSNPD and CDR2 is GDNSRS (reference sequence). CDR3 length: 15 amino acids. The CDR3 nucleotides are TGTGCCTTTGCGTACTGGGGGAGATACACCGATAAACTCATCTTT. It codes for CAFAYWGRYTDKLIF.

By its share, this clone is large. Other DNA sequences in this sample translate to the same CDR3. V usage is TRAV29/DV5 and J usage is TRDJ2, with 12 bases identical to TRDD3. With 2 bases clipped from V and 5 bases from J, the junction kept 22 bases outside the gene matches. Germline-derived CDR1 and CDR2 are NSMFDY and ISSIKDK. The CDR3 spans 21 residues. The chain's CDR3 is CAARASYSPIWGIRRTAQLFF. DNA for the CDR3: TGTGCAGCAAGGGCTTCCTACTCACCCATCTGGGGGATACGCAGAACAGCACAACTCTTCTTT.

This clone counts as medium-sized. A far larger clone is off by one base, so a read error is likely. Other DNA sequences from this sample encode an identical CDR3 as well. The CDR3 protein is CALFSYTDKLIF. CDR3 nucleotide sequence: TGCGCCTTATTCTCGTACACCGATAAACTCATCTTT. The chain is built from TRDV1 and TRDJ1; unclear D gene. The CDR3 consists of 12 residues. CDR1 is TSWWSYY, CDR2 QGS, per germline.

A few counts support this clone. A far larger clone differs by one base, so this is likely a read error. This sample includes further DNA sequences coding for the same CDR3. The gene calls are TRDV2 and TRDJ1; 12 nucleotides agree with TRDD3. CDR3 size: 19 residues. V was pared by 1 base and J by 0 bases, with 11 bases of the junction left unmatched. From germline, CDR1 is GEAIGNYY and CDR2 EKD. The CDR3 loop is CACDTLYAGGYENTDKLIF. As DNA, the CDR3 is TGTGCCTGTGACACACTGTATGCTGGGGGATACGAAAACACCGATAAACTCATCTTT.